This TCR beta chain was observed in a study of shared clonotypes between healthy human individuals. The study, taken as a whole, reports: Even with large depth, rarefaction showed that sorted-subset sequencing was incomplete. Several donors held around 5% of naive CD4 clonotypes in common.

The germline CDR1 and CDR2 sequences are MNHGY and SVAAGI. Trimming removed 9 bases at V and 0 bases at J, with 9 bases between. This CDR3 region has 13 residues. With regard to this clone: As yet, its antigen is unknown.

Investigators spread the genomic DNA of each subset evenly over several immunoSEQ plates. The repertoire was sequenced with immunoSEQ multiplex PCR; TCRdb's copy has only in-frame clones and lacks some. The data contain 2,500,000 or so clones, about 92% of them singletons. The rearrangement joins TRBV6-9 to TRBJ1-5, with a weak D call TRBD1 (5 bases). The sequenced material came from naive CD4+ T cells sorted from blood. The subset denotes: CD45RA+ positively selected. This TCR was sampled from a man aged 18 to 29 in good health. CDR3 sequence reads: CARGLSSNQPQHF. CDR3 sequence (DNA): TGTGCCAGGGGACTTTCTAGCAATCAGCCCCAGCATTTT.